What follows are 3 T cell receptor beta chains derived from one specimen sequenced in a study of blood T cells in healthy people across ages. It was with a sample-barcoded 5' primer and a J-beta primer mix that a second PCR of roughly 7 to 12 cycles was run. One entry per CDR3 protein results from TCRdb running MiXCR on the 5' RACE reads. There are fewer than 900,000 distinct CDR3 sequences in the sample; around 46% occur only once, and 20% to 25% lies in the top ten. Sequences were obtained from blood. All receptors come from a woman between 55 and 75 years old in good health.

The CDR3 loop is CASSRNAGASSYNEQYF. Here the CDR3 DNA reads TGTGCCAGCTCACGTAACGCTGGGGCGAGCTCCTACAATGAGCAGTACTTC. The V and J genes are TRBV18 and TRBJ2-1; TRBD1 might be the D (5 bases). The better agreement between TRBJ2-7 and the DNA end casts doubt on the J call. Germline assignment: CDR1 KGHSH and CDR2 LQKENI. The CDR3 consists of 17 residues.

This chain joins TRBV11-2 and TRBJ2-7; 12 bases line up with TRBD2. Germline V gene lookup returns CDR1 SGHAT and CDR2 FQNNGV. With V trimmed by 4 bases and J by 4 bases, 5 bases remained unmatched. This CDR3 is built from 15 residues. The CDR3 region is CASSSSGGGRYEQYF. In DNA form, the CDR3 reads TGTGCCAGCAGCTCTAGCGGGGGGGGCCGGTACGAGCAGTACTTC.

The chain couples TRBV12-3 or TRBV12-4 to TRBJ1-1, with 9 bases lining up with TRBD1. This CDR3 spans 15 amino acids. V shed 6 bases and J 4 bases; nucleotides not matched to a gene: 9. CDR3: CASRFTGGGGTEAFF. For the CDR3, the DNA is TGTGCCAGCAGATTTACAGGGGGCGGTGGCACTGAAGCTTTCTTT.